The clone carrying this T cell receptor (beta chain) was counted ten times or more. Carried by each TCR cDNA molecule was a unique molecular identifier. TCRdb analysed the 5' RACE reads with MiXCR anew, one entry per CDR3 protein. The sample lists approximately 40,000 distinct CDR3 sequences, nearly 7% occurring once. The record originates from a study of spatial heterogeneity in lung cancer. The length of the CDR3 is 15 residues. The germline V gene encodes CDR1 LGHNA and CDR2 YSLEER. V lost 0 bases and J lost 3, with 9 bases in between. Noted time point: sample taken at primary tumor resection. Sequencing was performed on whole RNA extracted from tumor and nontumor lung tissue, or from frozen PBMC, and the material was left unsorted.

The sample in question was PBMCs, obtained at surgery. This rearrangement joins TRBV4-3 to TRBJ1-5; D gene unclear. The source of this sequence is a female donor with early-stage non-small cell lung cancer. CDR3 bases: TGCGCCAGCAGCCAAGATCGGGGTAACAATCAGCCCCAGCATTTT. This translates into CASSQDRGNNQPQHF.